The 26 T cell receptor beta chains listed next were all sequenced from one sample in a study of blood T cell repertoires in COVID-19. Sequencing used immunoSEQ multiplex PCR; TCRdb keeps in-frame clones, though not all of them. The sample has around 270,000 clones, approximately 90% seen once. Sample: peripheral blood. The receptors come from a man between 60 and 75 years old who had recovered from COVID-19.

The count of this clone is one. The V gene is TRBV3-1 (or the pseudogene TRBV3-2), the J gene TRBJ1-1; D call uncertain. The V gene's germline CDR1 is LGHDT and CDR2 YNNKEL (reference sequence). The length of the CDR3 is 15 residues. V lost 2 bases and J lost 1, with 11 bases in between. CDR3 region: CASSQLPFGNTEAFF. For the CDR3, the DNA is TGTGCCAGCAGCCAACTACCCTTCGGGAACACTGAAGCTTTCTTT.

This clone was recorded only once. The chain couples TRBV14 to TRBJ2-1; the D is unclear. The length of the CDR3 is 16 residues. The V end was cut by 1 base, the J end by 3 bases, with 13 bases between. Germline-derived CDR1 and CDR2 are SGHDN and FVKESK. CDR3 amino acids: CASSQANSGRYNEQFF. In DNA form, the CDR3 reads TGTGCCAGCAGCCAAGCGAACAGTGGTCGCTACAATGAGCAGTTCTTC.

Here the CDR3 DNA reads TGTGCCAGCAGTCGGACAGAGACCGCGAACACCGGGGAGCTGTTTTTT. It is translated as CASSRTETANTGELFF. The chain couples TRBV27 to TRBJ2-2; weak D call: TRBD1 (6 bases). The CDR3 totals 16 residues. Trimming stripped 5 bases from V and 0 bases from J, with 13 bases between. Germline V gene sequence: CDR1 MNHEY, CDR2 SMNVEV (reference sequence).

The rearrangement links TRBV9 to TRBJ1-1; no definite D call. This CDR3 spans 14 amino acids. Germline CDR1 and CDR2: SGDLS and YYNGEE. Between the trimmed V and J ends, which lost 0 bases and 10 bases, there was a span of 16 bases. The CDR3 bases are TGTGCCAGCAGCGTAGACCCCGGCCAAGCGCGAGCTTTCTTT. It codes for CASSVDPGQARAFF. The whole variable domain, remainder taken from reference TRBV9 and TRBJ1-1, is DSGVTQTPKHLITATGQRVTLRCSPRSGDLSVYWYQQSLDQGLQFLIQYYNGEERAKGNILERFSAQQFPDLHSELNLSSLELGDSALYFCASSVDPGQARAFFGQGTRLTVV.

The chain combines TRBV7-2 with TRBJ2-1; 8 bases are shared with TRBD1. Germline CDR1 and CDR2: SGHTA and FQGNSA. Trimming cost V 5 bases and J 5 bases; bases outside gene matches: 5. The CDR3 runs 14 residues. CDR3 DNA: TGTGCCAGCAGCAGGACAGGGTCCAACAATGAGCAGTTCTTC. It encodes CASSRTGSNNEQFF.

The CDR3 DNA is TGTGCCAGCAGGCCCGGTAGACAGTTAAGAGCTTTCTTT. Its translation is CASRPGRQLRAFF. This chain uses TRBV27 with TRBJ1-1; TRBD1 might be the D (5 bases). Trimming removed 6 bases at V and 10 bases at J, with 18 bases between. Per germline, CDR1 MNHEY and CDR2 SMNVEV (reference sequence). This CDR3 is 13 amino acids long.

The chain couples TRBV11-2 to TRBJ2-1; TRBD2 might be the D (6 bases). This CDR3 spans 17 amino acids. V dropped 1 base and J dropped 2 bases, with 15 bases sitting between them. The V gene's germline CDR1 is SGHAT and CDR2 FQNNGV. CDR3 amino acids: CASSLGPQLAPYNEQFF. The CDR3 region has the DNA TGTGCCAGCAGCTTAGGTCCTCAACTAGCTCCCTACAATGAGCAGTTCTTC. Complete variable domain (other parts from reference TRBV11-2 and TRBJ2-1): EAGVAQSPRYKIIEKRQSVAFWCNPISGHATLYWYQQILGQGPKLLIQFQNNGVVDDSQLPKDRFSAERLKGVDSTLKIQPAKLEDSAVYLCASSLGPQLAPYNEQFFGPGTRLTVL.

V usage is TRBV10-3 and J usage is TRBJ2-1; TRBD2 agrees at 12 bases. The CDR3 extends over 15 amino acids. Germline V gene sequence: CDR1 ENHRY, CDR2 SYGVKD. The J segment lost 4 bases and the V segment lost 5 bases, leaving 3 bases of the junction unmatched. CDR3 protein: CAISTLAGGYNEQFF. For the CDR3, the DNA is TGTGCCATCAGTACCCTAGCGGGGGGGTACAATGAGCAGTTCTTC.

This clone has a handful of counts. The CDR3 bases are TGCGCCAGCAGCCAAGGGGGACAGGGGGCCTTTCAGCCCCAGCATTTT. This translates into CASSQGGQGAFQPQHF. V and J are TRBV4-1 and TRBJ1-5, with TRBD1 matching over 12 bases. V dropped 1 base and J dropped 6; count of bases not matched to a gene: 4. Germline CDR1 reads MGHRA; CDR2 reads YSYEKL. CDR3 length equals 16 residues.

The chain combines TRBV7-2 with TRBJ2-5; no reliable D call. CDR1 is SGHTA and CDR2 is FQGNSA in the germline V gene. V was clipped by 5 bases and J by 2 bases, with 12 bases between them. This CDR3 contains 14 residues. The CDR3 sequence is CASSRTRSQETQYF. In DNA, the CDR3 is TGTGCCAGCAGCCGTACAAGGAGTCAAGAGACCCAGTACTTC.

This clone was seen once. This chain joins TRBV19 and TRBJ1-3; 7 bases fit TRBD1. The CDR3 extends over 14 amino acids. V shed 4 bases, J shed 8 bases, and the junction held 8 bases outside the gene matches. Germline assignment: CDR1 LNHDA and CDR2 SQIVND (reference sequence). CDR3 sequence reads: CASSKTGWLDTIYF. The CDR3 DNA reads as TGTGCCAGTAGTAAGACAGGGTGGTTGGACACCATATATTTT.

This rearrangement joins TRBV6-5 to TRBJ1-3; weak D call: TRBD1 (6 bases). The CDR3 length is 14 residues. V lost 6 bases and J 2 bases, leaving 11 bases between the germline ends. Germline lookup yields CDR1 MNHEY and CDR2 SVGAGI. CDR3 in DNA: TGTGCCAGCAGAAATACAGGGCCTGGAAACACCATATATTTT. It codes for CASRNTGPGNTIYF.

V gene TRBV19 combines with J gene TRBJ1-5; no firm D call. The V and J ends lost 5 bases and 7 bases respectively, with 9 bases between them. The germline gives CDR1 LNHDA, CDR2 SQIVND (reference sequence). The CDR3 totals 12 residues. CDR3 residues: CASSPRNQPQHF. CDR3 nucleotide sequence: TGTGCCAGTAGTCCCAGGAACCAGCCCCAGCATTTT.

Here the CDR3 reads CAWNTGGATNEKLFF. CDR3 DNA sequence: TGTGCCTGGAACACAGGGGGCGCGACTAATGAAAAACTGTTTTTT. The chain carries TRBV30 and TRBJ1-4, with 9 positions matching TRBD1. In germline, CDR1 is GTSNPN, CDR2 SVGIG (reference sequence). This CDR3 is 15 amino acids long. Trimming removed 4 bases from V and 2 bases from J; junction bases left unmatched: 5. Variable domain in full (rest from reference TRBV30 and TRBJ1-4): SQTIHQWPATLVQPVGSPLSLECTVEGTSNPNLYWYRQAAGRGLQLLFYSVGIGQISSEVPQNLSASRPQDRQFILSSKKLLLSDSGFYLCAWNTGGATNEKLFFGSGTQLSVL.

The rearrangement uses TRBV9 and TRBJ2-3; D is unresolved. This CDR3 is 15 amino acids long. V lost 0 bases and J 5 bases, leaving 13 bases between the germline ends. The germline V gene has CDR1 SGDLS and CDR2 YYNGEE. This CDR3 reads CASSVVVGAKDTQYF. The CDR3 DNA reads TGTGCCAGCAGCGTAGTGGTCGGTGCCAAAGATACGCAGTATTTT.

V is TRBV3-1 (or the pseudogene TRBV3-2) and J is TRBJ1-4; 8 nucleotides match TRBD1. The CDR3 extends over 17 amino acids. Losses at the gene ends were 4 bases for V and 6 bases for J; bases not matched to a gene: 13. Germline values: CDR1 LGHDT, CDR2 YNNKEL (reference sequence). Here the CDR3 reads CASSLGTGGSVDEKLFF. As DNA, the CDR3 is TGTGCCAGCAGCCTAGGGACAGGCGGGTCGGTGGATGAAAAACTGTTTTTT.

The CDR3 DNA sequence: TGTGCCACTGGGCGTCCTGGGGCCAACGTCCTGACTTTC. Translating gives CATGRPGANVLTF. The chain couples TRBV13 to TRBJ2-6; no reliable D call. V gave up 10 bases and J gave up 2 bases, with 9 bases separating them. CDR3 length equals 13 residues. Germline values: CDR1 PRHDT, CDR2 FYEKMQ (reference sequence). The whole variable domain, filled in from reference TRBV13 and TRBJ2-6, reads AAGVIQSPRHLIKEKRETATLKCYPIPRHDTVYWYQQGPGQDPQFLISFYEKMQSDKGSIPDRFSAQQFSDYHSELNMSSLELGDSALYFCATGRPGANVLTFGAGSRLTVL.

This chain uses TRBV27 with TRBJ2-2; possible D gene TRBD1, 5 bases. CDR3 length equals 17 residues. V shed 2 bases and J shed 2 bases, with 15 bases lying between them. CDR1 is MNHEY and CDR2 is SMNVEV in the germline V gene (reference sequence). DNA of the CDR3: TGTGCCAGCAGTTTAGCTCAGGGTACAGGAAACACCGGGGAGCTGTTTTTT. It encodes CASSLAQGTGNTGELFF.

Concerning this clone itself: The junction and the germline gene differ at one end; a read error may be behind it. The rearrangement joins TRBV5-1 to TRBJ2-7, with 8 bases lining up with TRBD1. Germline V gene lookup returns CDR1 SGHRS and CDR2 YFSETQ. CDR3 length equals 14 residues. CDR3 nucleotide sequence: TGCGCCAGCAGCTCCGGGACAGGACCATACGAGCGGTACTTC. Translation: CASSSGTGPYERYF.

This sequence joins TRBV19 and TRBJ2-2; a weak D match, TRBD1 (6 bases). Germline V gene data show CDR1 as LNHDA and CDR2 as SQIVND (reference sequence). The ends were cut back, 3 bases at V and 5 bases at J, with 16 bases in the middle. The CDR3 loop spans 16 amino acids. CDR3 sequence reads: CASSMMTGFSTGELFF. CDR3 DNA sequence: TGTGCCAGTAGTATGATGACAGGATTTTCTACCGGGGAGCTGTTTTTT. Looking up the rest from reference TRBV19 and TRBJ2-2 gives the full variable domain: DGGITQSPKYLFRKEGQNVTLSCEQNLNHDAMYWYRQDPGQGLRLIYYSQIVNDFQKGDIAEGYSVSREKKESFPLTVTSAQKNPTAFYLCASSMMTGFSTGELFFGEGSRLTVL.

V gene TRBV21-1 combines with J gene TRBJ2-5; TRBD1 reflects the table's D call only, with no check against the DNA. TRBV21-1 is noted as a pseudogene. The CDR3 totals 14 residues. The CDR3 region is CASSKQGLQETQYF. For the CDR3, the DNA is TGTGCCAGCAGCAAACAGGGTCTCCAAGAGACCCAGTACTTC.

J is TRBJ2-5 and V is TRBV7-7; maybe TRBD1 (6 bases). V was cut by 5 bases and J by 3 bases, with 10 bases left in between. The CDR3 is 13 residues long. From germline, CDR1 is SSHAT and CDR2 FNYEAQ (reference sequence). DNA of the CDR3: TGTGCCAGCAGCCTCGACAGGAAAGAGACCCAGTACTTC. This translates into CASSLDRKETQYF.

As DNA, the CDR3 is TGTGCCAGCAGCGCCGATAGCACTGAAGCTTTCTTT. This translates into CASSADSTEAFF. The chain combines TRBV9 with TRBJ1-1; D is undetermined. In germline, CDR1 is SGDLS, CDR2 YYNGEE. This CDR3 comprises 12 residues. Trimming left V 3 bases short and J 4 bases short, with 7 bases between.

This chain uses TRBV29-1 with TRBJ2-7; 10 bases agree with TRBD2. CDR1 and CDR2 (germline): SQVTM, ANQGSEA. The CDR3 extends over 17 amino acids. The ends lost 0 bases at V and 3 bases at J; junction bases unmatched: 11. Here the CDR3 reads CSVEERPASGGYYEQYF. The CDR3 DNA follows: TGCAGCGTTGAAGAACGTCCGGCTAGCGGGGGATACTACGAGCAGTACTTC.

This clone was picked up a small number of times. CDR3 coding DNA: TGTGCCAGCAGCTTAGCGGCAGGGGGCTACGAGCAGTACTTC. Its translation: CASSLAAGGYEQYF. V and J are TRBV7-8 and TRBJ2-7; TRBD1 matches at 7 bases. V lost 0 bases and J lost 3; bases outside the gene matches: 2. Germline CDR1 SGHVS, CDR2 FQNEAQ. The CDR3 totals 14 residues.

The rearrangement links TRBV19 to TRBJ1-4; 7 positions match TRBD1. From germline, CDR1 is LNHDA and CDR2 SQIVND (reference sequence). The CDR3 loop spans 15 amino acids. Germline trimming cut 1 base from V and 2 bases from J; bases unmatched to any gene: 1. CDR3 sequence: CASSIAGQTNEKLFF. The CDR3 bases are TGTGCCAGTAGTATAGCGGGACAGACTAATGAAAAACTGTTTTTT. Using reference TRBV19 and TRBJ1-4 for the parts outside the CDR3, the full variable domain is DGGITQSPKYLFRKEGQNVTLSCEQNLNHDAMYWYRQDPGQGLRLIYYSQIVNDFQKGDIAEGYSVSREKKESFPLTVTSAQKNPTAFYLCASSIAGQTNEKLFFGSGTQLSVL.